This TCR beta chain was captured in a study of shared clonotypes between healthy human individuals. Terminally differentiated effector memory CD45RA+ cells were excluded from the naive CD8 cells, which were CD45RO-negative and positively selected for CCR7. The CDR3 runs 14 residues. Germline V CDR1 and CDR2: SGHAT, FQNNGV. V was pared by 10 bases and J by 2 bases, with 8 bases of the junction left unmatched. Repertoires were generated with immunoSEQ multiplex PCR, while TCRdb's copy carries only in-frame clones and drops some. The sample lists around 2,000,000 clones; roughly 91% were seen once. The V call is TRBV11-2, the J call TRBJ2-7; 10 bases are a match to TRBD1. The clonotype originates from a man between 18 and 29 years old in good health. Some clones in this sample may be carry-over from other donors' samples. Sequenced: naive CD8+ T cells from PBMCs. Here the CDR3 DNA reads TGTGCCACCTCGAAGGACAGGGGGACCTACGAGCAGTACTTC. Amino acid sequence: CATSKDRGTYEQYF.